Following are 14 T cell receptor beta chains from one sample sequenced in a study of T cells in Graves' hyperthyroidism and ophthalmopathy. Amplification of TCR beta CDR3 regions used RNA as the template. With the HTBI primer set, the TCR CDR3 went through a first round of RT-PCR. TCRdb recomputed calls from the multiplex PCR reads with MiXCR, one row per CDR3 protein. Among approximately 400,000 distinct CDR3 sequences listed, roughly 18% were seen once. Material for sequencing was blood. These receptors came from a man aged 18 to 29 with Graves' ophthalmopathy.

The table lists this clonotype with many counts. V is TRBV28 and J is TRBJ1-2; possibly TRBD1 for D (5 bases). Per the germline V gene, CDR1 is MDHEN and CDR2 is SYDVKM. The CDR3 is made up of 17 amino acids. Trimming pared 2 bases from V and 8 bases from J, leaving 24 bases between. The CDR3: CASSLGAAGRAAEGYTF. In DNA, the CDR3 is TGTGCCAGCAGTTTAGGAGCTGCGGGGCGGGCGGCGGAAGGCTACACCTTC.

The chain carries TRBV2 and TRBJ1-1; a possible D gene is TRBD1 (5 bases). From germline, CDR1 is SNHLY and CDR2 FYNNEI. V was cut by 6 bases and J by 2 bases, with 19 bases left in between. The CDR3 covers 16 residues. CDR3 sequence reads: CASSAHRDWLNTEAFF. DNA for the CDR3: TGTGCCAGCAGCGCCCACCGGGACTGGCTAAACACTGAAGCTTTCTTT.

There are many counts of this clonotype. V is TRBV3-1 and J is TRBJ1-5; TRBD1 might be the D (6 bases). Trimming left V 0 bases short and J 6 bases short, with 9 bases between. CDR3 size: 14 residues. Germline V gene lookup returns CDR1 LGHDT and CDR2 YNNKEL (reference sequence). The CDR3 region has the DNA TGTGCCAGCAGCCAAGAACAGGGAGTTCAGCCCCAGCATTTT. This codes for CASSQEQGVQPQHF.

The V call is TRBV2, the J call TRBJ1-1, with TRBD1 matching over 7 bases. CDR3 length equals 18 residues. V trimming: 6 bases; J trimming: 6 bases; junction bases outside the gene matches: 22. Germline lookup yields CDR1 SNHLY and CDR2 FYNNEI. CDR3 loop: CASRISPGRGLDDSEAFF. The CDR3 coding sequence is TGTGCCAGCAGGATCTCCCCGGGGAGGGGGCTGGATGACTCTGAAGCTTTCTTT.

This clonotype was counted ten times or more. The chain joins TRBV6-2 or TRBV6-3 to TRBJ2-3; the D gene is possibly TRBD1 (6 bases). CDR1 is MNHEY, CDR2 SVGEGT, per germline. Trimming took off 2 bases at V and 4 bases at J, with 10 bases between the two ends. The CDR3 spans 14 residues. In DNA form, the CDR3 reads TGTGCCAGCAGTTACGGGGGCGTTCCAGATACGCAGTATTTT. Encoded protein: CASSYGGVPDTQYF.

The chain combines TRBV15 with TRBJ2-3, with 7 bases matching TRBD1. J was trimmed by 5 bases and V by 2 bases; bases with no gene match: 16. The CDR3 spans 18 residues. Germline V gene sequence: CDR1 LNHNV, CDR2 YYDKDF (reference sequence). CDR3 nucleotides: TGTGCCACCAGCAGACTTCTTCGGGACAGCCTTCAGGAAGATACGCAGTATTTT. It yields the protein CATSRLLRDSLQEDTQYF.

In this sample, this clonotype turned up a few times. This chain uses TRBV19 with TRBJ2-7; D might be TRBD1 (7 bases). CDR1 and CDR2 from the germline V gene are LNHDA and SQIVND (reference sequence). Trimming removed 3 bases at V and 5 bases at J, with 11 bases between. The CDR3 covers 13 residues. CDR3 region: CASSIRGRNEQYF. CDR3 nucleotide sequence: TGTGCCAGTAGTATCAGGGGGAGGAACGAGCAGTACTTC.

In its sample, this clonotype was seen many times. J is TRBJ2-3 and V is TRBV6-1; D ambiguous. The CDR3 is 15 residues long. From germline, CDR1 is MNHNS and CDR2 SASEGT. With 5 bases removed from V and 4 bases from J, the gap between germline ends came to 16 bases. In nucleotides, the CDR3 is TGTGCCAGCAGTTCCCCTTTGAAGGGATCAGATACGCAGTATTTT. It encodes CASSSPLKGSDTQYF.

The CDR3 loop reads CASSATTGGSYNEQFF. CDR3 in DNA: TGTGCCAGCAGTGCCACTACAGGGGGCAGCTACAATGAGCAGTTCTTC. This chain links TRBV28 with TRBJ2-1, with 9 bases lining up with TRBD1. Trimming cost V 5 bases and J 3 bases; bases outside gene matches: 8. The CDR3 sequence is 16 residues long. Germline V lookup: CDR1 MDHEN, CDR2 SYDVKM.

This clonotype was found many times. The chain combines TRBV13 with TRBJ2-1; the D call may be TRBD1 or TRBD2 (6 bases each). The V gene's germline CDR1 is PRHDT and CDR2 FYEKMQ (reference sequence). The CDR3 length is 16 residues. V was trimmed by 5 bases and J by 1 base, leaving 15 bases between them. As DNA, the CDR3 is TGTGCCAGCAGCCCGGAGGGGGTTTCGTCCTACAATGAGCAGTTCTTC. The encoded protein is CASSPEGVSSYNEQFF.

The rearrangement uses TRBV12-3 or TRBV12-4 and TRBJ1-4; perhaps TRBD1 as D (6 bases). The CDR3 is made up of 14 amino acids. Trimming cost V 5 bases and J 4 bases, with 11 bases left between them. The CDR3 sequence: CASSQDSYNEKLFF. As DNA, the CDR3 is TGTGCCAGCAGTCAGGACAGCTATAATGAAAAACTGTTTTTT.

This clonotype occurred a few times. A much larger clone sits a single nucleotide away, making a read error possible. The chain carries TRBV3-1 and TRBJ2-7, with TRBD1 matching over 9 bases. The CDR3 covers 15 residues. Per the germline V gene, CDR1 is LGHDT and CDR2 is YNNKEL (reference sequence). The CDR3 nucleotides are TGTGCCAGCAGCCAAGAGGGGACAGGGATCTACGAGCAGTGCTTC. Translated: CASSQEGTGIYEQCF.

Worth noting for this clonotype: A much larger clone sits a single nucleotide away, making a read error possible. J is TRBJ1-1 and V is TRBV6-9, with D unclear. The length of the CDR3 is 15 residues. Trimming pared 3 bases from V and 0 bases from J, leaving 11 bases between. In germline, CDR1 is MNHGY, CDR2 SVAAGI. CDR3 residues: CASSYPTQLNTEAFF. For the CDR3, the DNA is TGTGCCAGCAGTTACCCGACACAGTTGAACACTGAAGCTTTCTTT.

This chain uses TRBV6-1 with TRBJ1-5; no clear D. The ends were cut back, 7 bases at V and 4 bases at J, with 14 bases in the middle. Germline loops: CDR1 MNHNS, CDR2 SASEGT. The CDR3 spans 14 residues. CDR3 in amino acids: CASTRDESNQPQHF. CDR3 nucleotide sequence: TGTGCCAGCACCAGAGATGAATCGAATCAGCCCCAGCATTTT.